The subject of this entry is one TCR beta chain. Antigen unknown. The entry originates in a study of monozygotic twins with inflammatory bowel disease. General study points: No discrimination was achieved between different T cell subtypes. Data gave no support to a single strong signal or clonotype associated with IBD.

The length of the CDR3 is 15 residues. Germline CDR1 is SGHTA and CDR2 is FQGTGA. Reprocessing the 5' RACE reads, TCRdb reports a single entry for every CDR3 protein and omits DNA. The repertoire table contains approximately 400,000 distinct CDR3 sequences. This chain links TRBV7-3 with TRBJ2-2; the TCRdb call, TRBD2, lacks DNA for checking. The clonotype was recovered from a human donor with ulcerative colitis or Crohn's disease, or a healthy co-twin of an affected twin (not recorded which). The specimen was blood. CDR3 in amino acids: CASSEVGLVTGELFF.